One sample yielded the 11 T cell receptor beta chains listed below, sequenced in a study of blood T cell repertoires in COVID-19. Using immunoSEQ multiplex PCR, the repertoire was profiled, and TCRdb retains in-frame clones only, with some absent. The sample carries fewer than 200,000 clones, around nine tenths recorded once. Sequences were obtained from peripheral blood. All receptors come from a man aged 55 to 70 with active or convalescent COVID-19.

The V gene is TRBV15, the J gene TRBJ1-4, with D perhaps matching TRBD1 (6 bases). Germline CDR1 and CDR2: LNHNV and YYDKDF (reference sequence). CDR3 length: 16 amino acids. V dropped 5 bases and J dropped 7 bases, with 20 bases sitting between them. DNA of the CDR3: TGTGCCACCAGCGGAAATTACAGGGTGAGGGGTGAAAAACTGTTTTTT. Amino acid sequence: CATSGNYRVRGEKLFF.

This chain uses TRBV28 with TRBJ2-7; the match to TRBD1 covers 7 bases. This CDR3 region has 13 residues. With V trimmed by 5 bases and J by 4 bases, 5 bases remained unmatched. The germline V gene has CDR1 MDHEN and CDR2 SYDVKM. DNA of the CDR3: TGTGCCAGCAGTAGGGGGCCGCGGTACGAGCAGTACTTC. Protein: CASSRGPRYEQYF.

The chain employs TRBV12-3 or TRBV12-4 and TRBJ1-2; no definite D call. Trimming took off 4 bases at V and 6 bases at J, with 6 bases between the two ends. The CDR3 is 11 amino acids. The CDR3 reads CASSSEDGYTF. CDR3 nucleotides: TGTGCCAGCAGTTCTGAGGATGGCTACACCTTC.

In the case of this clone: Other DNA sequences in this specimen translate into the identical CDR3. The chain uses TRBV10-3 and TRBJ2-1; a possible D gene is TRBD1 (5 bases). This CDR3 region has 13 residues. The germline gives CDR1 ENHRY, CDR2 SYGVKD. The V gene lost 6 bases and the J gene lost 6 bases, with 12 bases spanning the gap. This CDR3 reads CAISELQGNEQFF. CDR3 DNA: TGTGCCATCAGCGAGCTTCAGGGCAATGAGCAGTTCTTC.

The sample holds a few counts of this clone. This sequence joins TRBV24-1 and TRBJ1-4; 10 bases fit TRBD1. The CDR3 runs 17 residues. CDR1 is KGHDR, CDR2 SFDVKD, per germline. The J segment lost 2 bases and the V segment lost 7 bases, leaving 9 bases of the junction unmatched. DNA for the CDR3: TGTGCCACCAGCACCACGGGACAGGGGACTACTAATGAAAAACTGTTTTTT. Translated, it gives CATSTTGQGTTNEKLFF.

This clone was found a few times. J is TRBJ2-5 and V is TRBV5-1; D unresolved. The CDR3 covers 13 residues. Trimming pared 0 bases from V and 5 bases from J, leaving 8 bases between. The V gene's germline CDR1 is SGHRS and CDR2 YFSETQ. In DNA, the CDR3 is TGCGCCAGCAGCTTGGGCGGAACGGAGACCCAGTACTTC. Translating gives CASSLGGTETQYF.

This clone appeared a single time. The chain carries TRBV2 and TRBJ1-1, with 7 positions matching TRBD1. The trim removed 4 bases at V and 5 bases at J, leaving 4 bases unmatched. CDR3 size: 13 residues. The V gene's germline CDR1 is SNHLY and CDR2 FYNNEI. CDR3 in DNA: TGTGCCAGCAGTGTGAGGGGGCGTACTGAAGCTTTCTTT. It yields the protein CASSVRGRTEAFF.

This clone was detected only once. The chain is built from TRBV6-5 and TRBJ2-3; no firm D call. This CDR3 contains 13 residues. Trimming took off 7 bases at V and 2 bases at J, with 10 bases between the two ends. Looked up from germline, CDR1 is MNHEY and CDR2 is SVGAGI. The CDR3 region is CASKHPSTDTQYF. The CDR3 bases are TGTGCCAGCAAACACCCGTCCACAGATACGCAGTATTTT.

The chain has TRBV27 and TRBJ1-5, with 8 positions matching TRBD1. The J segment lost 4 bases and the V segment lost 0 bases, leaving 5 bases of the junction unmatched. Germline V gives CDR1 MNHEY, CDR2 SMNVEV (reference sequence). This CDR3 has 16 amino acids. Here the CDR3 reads CASSLSGRGPNQPQHF. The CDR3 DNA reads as TGTGCCAGCAGTTTATCTGGCAGGGGGCCTAATCAGCCCCAGCATTTT.

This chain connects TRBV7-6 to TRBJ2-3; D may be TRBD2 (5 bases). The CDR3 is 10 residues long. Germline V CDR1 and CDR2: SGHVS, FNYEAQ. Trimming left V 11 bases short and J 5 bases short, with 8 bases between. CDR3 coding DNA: TGTGCCTCCGGGGAAGATACGCAGTATTTT. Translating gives CASGEDTQYF.

CDR3 loop: CASRLDSGNTIYF. In DNA, the CDR3 is TGTGCCAGCAGATTGGACAGTGGAAACACCATATATTTT. The chain uses TRBV7-9 and TRBJ1-3; D may be TRBD1 (6 bases). This CDR3 comprises 13 residues. Germline-derived CDR1 and CDR2 are SEHNR and FQNEAQ (reference sequence). The V end was cut by 6 bases, the J end by 3 bases, with 9 bases between.